This T cell receptor (beta chain) was recorded in a study of blood T cell repertoires in COVID-19. Looking at the study overall: Italy, Spain and the United States were the sources of the convalescent and acute COVID-19 samples. PBMCs, B-cell-depleted T cells, or T cells provided the cDNA or gDNA that made up the material.

V gave up 0 bases and J gave up 5 bases, with 17 bases separating them. CDR1 MNHEY and CDR2 SVGAGI come from the germline V gene. The CDR3 runs to 16 residues. Per the study methods: Reference gene primer amplification yielded estimated nucleated cell counts. Produced via immunoSEQ multiplex PCR; TCRdb's table is partial and in-frame only. The DNA was the basis for D and trimming; V, J and clone size are from that table. The sample shows roughly 110,000 clones, about 85% of them seen only once. The receptor comes from a man aged 40-49 years with acute or convalescent COVID-19. The chain couples TRBV6-5 to TRBJ2-7; the D gene is possibly TRBD1 (6 bases). Sample: peripheral blood. The DNA for the CDR3 is TGTGCCAGCAGTTACTCCAGAGCAACAGGGCACGACGAGCAGTACTTC. It translates to CASSYSRATGHDEQYF.